The rows below give T cell receptor beta chains drawn from one sample of a study of T cells in Graves' hyperthyroidism and ophthalmopathy. TCRdb reprocessed the multiplex PCR reads with MiXCR, giving one entry per CDR3 protein. This sample carries 730,000 or so distinct CDR3 sequences, roughly a sixth of them seen once, and the ten largest clones take around 15%. Material: blood. These receptors originate from a woman aged 50 to 65 with Graves' hyperthyroidism that later progressed to Graves' ophthalmopathy. The CDR3 runs from the conserved cysteine through the conserved F or W. Fields, in order: D gene, J gene, clone size, V gene, CDR3 DNA, CDR3 protein. D genes are given only for firm matches. For some rows the clone size is stated as once, few or many, or as a class when expanded; others skip it.

>.|TRBJ2-5|many|TRBV12-5
TGTGCTAGTGGTTTGGGCCGGGGTCGGGAGACCCAGTACTTC
CASGLGRGRETQYF
>.|TRBJ2-3|few|TRBV7-2
TGTGCCACCCACGGGAGCACAGATACGCAGTATTTT
CATHGSTDTQYF
>.|TRBJ1-2|.|TRBV2
TGTGCCAGCAGCACGGACAAGATCCCCTTCTATAACTATGGCTACACCTTC
CASSTDKIPFYNYGYTF
>TRBD1|TRBJ1-2|many|TRBV18
TGTGCCAGCTCACCGATCGGGACAGGCGATGGCTACACCTTC
CASSPIGTGDGYTF
>TRBD2|TRBJ2-3|few|TRBV20-1
TGCAGTGCTAGTACTAGCGGGGGTCGCACAGATACGCAGTATTTT
CSASTSGGRTDTQYF
>.|TRBJ1-1|many|TRBV11-2
TGTGCCAGCACCCGAGGACTGGGCTTGAACACTGAAGCTTTCTTT
CASTRGLGLNTEAFF
>TRBD1|TRBJ1-2|.|TRBV6-1
TGTGCCAGCAGTTGGACAGGGGGCACTTCTGGCTACACCTTC
CASSWTGGTSGYTF
>TRBD2|TRBJ2-3|many|TRBV5-1
TGCGCCAGCAGCTTGGTTACCGGGACGATTCTAGCGGGGGCATTAGATACGCAGTATTTT
CASSLVTGTILAGALDTQYF
>TRBD1|TRBJ1-6|few|TRBV13
TGTGCCAGCAGACATGGGACAGCATATAATTCACCCCTCCACTTT
CASRHGTAYNSPLHF
>.|TRBJ2-5|.|TRBV7-8
TGTGCCAGCAGCCATGCCGGGATCCAAGAGACCCAGTACTTC
CASSHAGIQETQYF
>.|TRBJ1-1|many|TRBV11-2
TGTGCCAGCAGCTTAGATTCAAGGTTGTCCACTGAAGCTTTCTTT
CASSLDSRLSTEAFF
>.|TRBJ2-3|few|TRBV29-1
TGCAGCCTTGGGGAGGCCACAGATACGCAGTATTTT
CSLGEATDTQYF
>.|TRBJ2-7|few|TRBV7-6
TGTGCCAGCAGCTTAGTGCAGGGCGGCTCCTACGAGCAGTACTTC
CASSLVQGGSYEQYF
>TRBD2|TRBJ2-3|.|TRBV5-1
TGCGCCAGCAGCTCATATAGCGGGGGGGAGACAGATACGCAGTATTTT
CASSSYSGGETDTQYF
>TRBD2|TRBJ2-1|.|TRBV2
TGTGCCAGCAACCTTGGGCTAGCGGGAGAGGATGAGCAGTTCTTC
CASNLGLAGEDEQFF
>.|TRBJ1-2|few|TRBV2
TGTGCCAGCAGTGGTGAGACGGAGATATATGGCTACACCTTC
CASSGETEIYGYTF
>.|TRBJ1-1|few|TRBV2
TGTGCCAGCAGCAAGGGGAGTGGAACGACTGAAGCTTTCTTT
CASSKGSGTTEAFF
>.|TRBJ2-1|many|TRBV2
TGTGCCAGCAGTTCTCAGGGGTCCGCTTTCAATGAGCAGTTCTTC
CASSSQGSAFNEQFF